The 3 T cell receptor beta chains presented below share a single source sample, sequenced in a study of cytomegalovirus exposure and HLA in healthy donors (dated by TCRdb to the late 2010s). Receptors were amplified or captured by the immunoSEQ multiplex PCR assay. A mixture of 60 forward primers for TCR Vbeta segments and 13 reverse primers for TCR Jbeta segments was used in the multiplex PCR. TCRdb retrieved this table from immuneACCESS and kept in-frame rearrangements only. Not all clones are present; in checked studies, unresolved V genes account for under half, and no reason is known for the remainder. This sample is represented by tens of thousands of clones; 78% of them were singletons. The ten largest clones add up to 2% to 3% of the sample. Sequenced material: PBMCs. All receptors derive from a male donor in good health and CMV-seropositive.

The chain links TRBV5-1 to TRBJ2-4, with a weak D call TRBD2 (6 bases). This CDR3 has 14 residues. Germline V lookup: CDR1 SGHRS, CDR2 YFSETQ. V gave up 4 bases and J gave up 4 bases, with 12 bases separating them. CDR3: CASSDRLGKNIQYF. The CDR3 bases are TGCGCCAGCAGCGATAGACTAGGAAAAAACATTCAGTACTTC. The full variable domain, in which reference TRBV5-1 and TRBJ2-4 provide the parts outside the CDR3, is KAGVTQTPRYLIKTRGQQVTLSCSPISGHRSVSWYQQTPGQGLQFLFEYFSETQRNKGNFPGRFSGRQFSNSRSEMNVSTLELGDSALYLCASSDRLGKNIQYFGAGTRLSVL.

The V call is TRBV30, the J call TRBJ1-5; possible D gene TRBD1, 5 bases. CDR3 size: 13 residues. V was cut by 0 bases and J by 7 bases, with 10 bases left in between. Per the germline V gene, CDR1 is GTSNPN and CDR2 is SVGIG (reference sequence). The DNA for the CDR3 is TGTGCCTGGAGTGTACAGGCGAGACAGCCCCAGCATTTT. It translates to CAWSVQARQPQHF.

The chain combines TRBV10-1 with TRBJ2-3; TRBD2 matches 8 bases. The CDR3 sequence is 17 residues long. Germline lookup yields CDR1 WNHNN and CDR2 SYGVQD (reference sequence). V dropped 9 bases and J dropped 4; count of bases not matched to a gene: 18. The CDR3 sequence is CARPGGVGTSQADTQYF. CDR3 in DNA: TGCGCCAGACCCGGCGGGGTCGGGACTAGTCAGGCAGATACGCAGTATTTT.